This TCR beta chain was sequenced for a study of cytomegalovirus exposure and HLA in healthy donors. Whole-study context: Per a later analysis, the 666 first-cohort and about 120 validation repertoires shared one platform.

The donors were in the approximately 130-subject validation cohort; that cohort was separate from the approximately 700-subject first cohort. Sequenced by immunoSEQ multiplex PCR; TCRdb stores in-frame clones only, minus some. The repertoire consists of some 120,000 clones, with roughly 90% occurring once and the leading ten covering about 1.4%. The CDR3 consists of 13 residues. V dropped 4 bases and J dropped 6 bases, with 15 bases sitting between them. The V gene's germline CDR1 is GTSNPN and CDR2 SVGIG (reference sequence). Input material: PBMCs. The rearrangement links TRBV30 to TRBJ1-1; D is uncertain. The sequence was obtained from a man aged 25-40 years in good health and CMV-seronegative. The CDR3 bases are TGTGCCTGGACTGATTCCTGGGCAGCTGAAGCTTTCTTT. It translates to CAWTDSWAAEAFF.